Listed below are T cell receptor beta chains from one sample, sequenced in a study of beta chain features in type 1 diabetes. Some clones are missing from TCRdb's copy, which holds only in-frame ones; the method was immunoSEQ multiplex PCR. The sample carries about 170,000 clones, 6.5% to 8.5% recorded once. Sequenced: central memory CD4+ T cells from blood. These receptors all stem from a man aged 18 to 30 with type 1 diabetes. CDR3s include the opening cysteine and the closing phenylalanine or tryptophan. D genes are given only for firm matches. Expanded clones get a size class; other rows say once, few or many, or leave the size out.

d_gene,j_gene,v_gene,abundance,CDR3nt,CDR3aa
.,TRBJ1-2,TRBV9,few,TGTGCCAGCAGCTCCACTGATCTCCCGCGTGGCTACACCTTC,CASSSTDLPRGYTF
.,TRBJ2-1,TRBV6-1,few,TGTGCCAGCCGTGGAGCAAGGTCCACTGAGAGGGAGCAGTTCTTC,CASRGARSTEREQFF
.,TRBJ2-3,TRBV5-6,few,TGTGCCAGCAGTCCCCCGAGCACAGATACGCAGTATTTT,CASSPPSTDTQYF
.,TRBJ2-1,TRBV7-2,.,TGTGCCAGCAGCTTAGCAGGGGTGAGCTCCTACAATGAGCAGTTCTTC,CASSLAGVSSYNEQFF
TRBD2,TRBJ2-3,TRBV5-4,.,TGTGCCAGCAGCCCCGTAGCGGGGCATAGCACAGATACGCAGTATTTT,CASSPVAGHSTDTQYF
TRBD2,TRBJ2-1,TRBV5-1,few,TGCGCCAGCAGCAAAGGACTAGCGGGTAATGAGCAGTTCTTC,CASSKGLAGNEQFF
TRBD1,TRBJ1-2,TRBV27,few,TGTGCCAGCAGTCCGGGGACAGTTACTAACTATGGCTACACCTTC,CASSPGTVTNYGYTF
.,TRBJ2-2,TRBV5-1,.,TGCGCCAGCCATGCGGAGAACACCGGGGAGCTGTTTTTT,CASHAENTGELFF
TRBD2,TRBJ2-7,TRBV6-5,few,TGTGCCAGCAGTTACGGGTGGGAGGGTTACGAGCAGTACTTC,CASSYGWEGYEQYF
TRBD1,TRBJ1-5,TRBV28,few,TGTGCCAGCAGTCCCCGACAGGGTCAACAGCCCCAGCATTTT,CASSPRQGQQPQHF
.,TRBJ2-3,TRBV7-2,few,TGTGCCAGCAGCTTTGCTAGCGATACGCAGTATTTT,CASSFASDTQYF
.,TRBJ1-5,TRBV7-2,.,TGTGCCAGCAGCTTAAGTTTGGACAACAATCAGCCCCAGCATTTT,CASSLSLDNNQPQHF
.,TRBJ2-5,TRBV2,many,TGTGCCAGCAGTGATGTGGGGGCCGGGAAGGAGACCCAGTACTTC,CASSDVGAGKETQYF
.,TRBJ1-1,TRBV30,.,TGTGCCTGGAGTCCCAGTACCCGCGGACGTAGCGTGGCAGCTTTCTTT,CAWSPSTRGRSVAAFF
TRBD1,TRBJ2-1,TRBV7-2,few,TGTGCCAGCAGCTCGGACAGGGGTTCCTACAATGAGCAGTTCTTC,CASSSDRGSYNEQFF
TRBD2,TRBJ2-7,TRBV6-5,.,TGTGCCAGCACTAGCGGGTCTACCTACGAGCAGTACTTC,CASTSGSTYEQYF
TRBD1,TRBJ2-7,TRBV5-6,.,TGTGCCAGCAGCCCGGACCCGGGACAGGGTTTTGGCGAGCAGTACTTC,CASSPDPGQGFGEQYF
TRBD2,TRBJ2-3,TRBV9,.,TGTGCCAGCAGCTACCAACCCCTCAGCGGGAGTGGAGGAGATACGCAGTATTTT,CASSYQPLSGSGGDTQYF
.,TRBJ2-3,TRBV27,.,TGTGCCAGCAGTTCCCGGGTCATGGGCACAGATACGCAGTATTTT,CASSSRVMGTDTQYF
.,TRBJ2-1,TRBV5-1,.,TGCGCCAGCAGCGCTCGACTACGTGAGCAGTTCTTC,CASSARLREQFF
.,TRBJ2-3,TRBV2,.,TGTGCCAGCAGTGTCCAGATTCGAGATACGCAGTATTTT,CASSVQIRDTQYF
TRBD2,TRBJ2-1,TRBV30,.,TGTGCCTGGGGGGGACGACTAGCGGGGAATGAGCAGTTCTTC,CAWGGRLAGNEQFF
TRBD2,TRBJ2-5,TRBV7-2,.,TGTGCCAGCAGCGGCGGACTAGTGGGGAACCAAGAGACCCAGTACTTC,CASSGGLVGNQETQYF
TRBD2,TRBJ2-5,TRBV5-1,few,TGCGCCAGCACCCTCTCAGCGGGGGACCAAGAGACCCAGTACTTC,CASTLSAGDQETQYF
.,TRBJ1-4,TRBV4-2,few,TGTGCCAGCAGCCAAGGTCTTGGGGGCGCGGTCATGAAACTGTTTTTT,CASSQGLGGAVMKLFF
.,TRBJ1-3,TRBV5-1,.,TGCGCCAGCAGCTCAAACATGGCGGCGGGAAACACCATATATTTT,CASSSNMAAGNTIYF
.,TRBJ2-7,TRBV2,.,TGTGCCAGCAGATACTACGAGCAGTACTTC,CASRYYEQYF
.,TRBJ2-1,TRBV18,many,TGTGCCAGCTCACCACTCCCTAGCATGGATGAGCAGTTCTTC,CASSPLPSMDEQFF
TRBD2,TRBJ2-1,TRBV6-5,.,TGTGCCAGCAGGCCCAGCGGGAGGTTGGATGAGCAGTTCTTC,CASRPSGRLDEQFF
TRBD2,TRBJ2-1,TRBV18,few,TGTGCCAGCTCACCACGGCGGGGGGGCTCCTACAATGAGCAGTTCTTC,CASSPRRGGSYNEQFF
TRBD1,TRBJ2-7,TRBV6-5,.,TGTGCCAGCAACCGGAGGGACAGGGAGCAGTACTTC,CASNRRDREQYF
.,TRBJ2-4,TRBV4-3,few,TGCGCCAGCAGCCAACTATCAATTGGGCTTCTAGCCAAAAACATTCAGTACTTC,CASSQLSIGLLAKNIQYF
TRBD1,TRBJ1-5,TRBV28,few,TGTGCCAGCGGGGACAGCTATCAGCCCCAGCATTTT,CASGDSYQPQHF
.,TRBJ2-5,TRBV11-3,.,TGTGCCAGCAGCTCCACTTGGGGGCCACAAGAGACCCAGTACTTC,CASSSTWGPQETQYF
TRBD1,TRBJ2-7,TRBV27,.,TGTGCCAGCAGGATCAGGGGGCGCGATACCTACGAGCAGTACTTC,CASRIRGRDTYEQYF
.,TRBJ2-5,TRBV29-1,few,TGCAGCGTTGCGCCAGGAGGCGAGACCCAGTACTTC,CSVAPGGETQYF
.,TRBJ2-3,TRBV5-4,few,TGTGCCAGCAGCTTGGAAGCCCGAGATACGCAGTATTTT,CASSLEARDTQYF
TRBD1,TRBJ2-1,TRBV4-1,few,TGCGCCAGCAGCCGGGGACAGGGGTACAATGAGCAGTTCTTC,CASSRGQGYNEQFF
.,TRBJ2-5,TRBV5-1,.,TGCGCCAGCAGCTTGGCCTTGCAGGGAGAGACCCAGTACTTC,CASSLALQGETQYF
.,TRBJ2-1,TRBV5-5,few,TGTGCCAGCAGCTGGGCCACCTCCTACAATGAGCAGTTCTTC,CASSWATSYNEQFF
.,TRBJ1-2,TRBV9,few,TGTGCCAGCAGCGTAGGTTTCCGGGGAGTTCACTATGGCTACACCTTC,CASSVGFRGVHYGYTF
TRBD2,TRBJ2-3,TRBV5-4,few,TGTGCCAGCAGCATCCGACTAGCGGGAGACGGCACAGATACGCAGTATTTT,CASSIRLAGDGTDTQYF
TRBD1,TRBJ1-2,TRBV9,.,TGTGCCAGCAGCGCGAGCCCCGCCCAGGGGGCGCCGGATGGAGGCTACACCTTC,CASSASPAQGAPDGGYTF
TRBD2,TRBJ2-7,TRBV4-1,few,TGCGCCAGCAGCCAGGGAACAGCGGGAAGATCCTACGAGCAGTACTTC,CASSQGTAGRSYEQYF
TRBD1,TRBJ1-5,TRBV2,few,TGTGCCAGCAGTCCCGACAGGGACAATCAGCCCCAGCATTTT,CASSPDRDNQPQHF
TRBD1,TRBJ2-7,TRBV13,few,TGTGCCAGCAGCCGACGGCGGACTACAGGGGGAGAGCAGTACTTC,CASSRRRTTGGEQYF
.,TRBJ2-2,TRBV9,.,TGTGCCAGCAGCGCAGGGTACACCGGGGAGCTGTTTTTT,CASSAGYTGELFF
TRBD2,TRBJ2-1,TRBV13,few,TGTGCCAGCAAGAGGCAGGGAGGGGTCGGGCAGTTCTTC,CASKRQGGVGQFF
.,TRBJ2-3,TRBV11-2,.,TGTGCCAGCAGATCTAGAGATACGCAGTATTTT,CASRSRDTQYF
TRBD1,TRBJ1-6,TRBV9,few,TGTGCCAGCAGCGAAACAGGGGTCCATTCACCCCTCCACTTT,CASSETGVHSPLHF